These 12 T cell receptor beta chains came from one sample sequenced in a study of blood T cell repertoires in COVID-19. Using immunoSEQ multiplex PCR, the repertoire was profiled, and TCRdb retains in-frame clones only, with some absent. Of about 150,000 clones listed, around four fifths are singletons. Sequencing was done on a sample of peripheral blood. The origin of the receptors is a man in his sixties who had recovered from COVID-19.

V and J are TRBV6-5 and TRBJ1-2; a weak D match, TRBD1 (5 bases). CDR3 length: 13 residues. V was shortened by 5 bases and J by 5 bases, with 12 bases between the two germline ends. Germline CDR1 is MNHEY and CDR2 is SVGAGI. The CDR3 loop reads CASSHQGSYGYTF. In DNA form, the CDR3 reads TGTGCCAGCAGTCATCAGGGAAGTTATGGCTACACCTTC.

This clone was detected many times. The CDR3 bases are TGTGCCAGTACTCCGGACTCCGCGAACACCGGGGAGCTGTTTTTT. It yields the protein CASTPDSANTGELFF. This chain uses TRBV19 with TRBJ2-2; D possibly corresponds to TRBD2 (5 bases). The CDR3 has 15 residues. V was trimmed by 7 bases and J by 0 bases, leaving 12 bases between them. CDR1 is LNHDA and CDR2 is SQIVND in the germline V gene (reference sequence).

The chain links TRBV9 to TRBJ1-1; D is undetermined. The germline gives CDR1 SGDLS, CDR2 YYNGEE. V gave up 0 bases and J gave up 6 bases, with 12 bases separating them. The CDR3 covers 14 residues. CDR3 DNA: TGTGCCAGCAGCGTAGGGCTTCCCCGGGCTGAAGCTTTCTTT. Encoded protein: CASSVGLPRAEAFF. The full variable domain, completed using reference TRBV9 and TRBJ1-1, is DSGVTQTPKHLITATGQRVTLRCSPRSGDLSVYWYQQSLDQGLQFLIQYYNGEERAKGNILERFSAQQFPDLHSELNLSSLELGDSALYFCASSVGLPRAEAFFGQGTRLTVV.

This sequence joins TRBV19 and TRBJ1-4; tentatively, D is TRBD1 (5 bases). Between the trimmed V and J ends, which lost 6 bases and 2 bases, there was a span of 10 bases. Per germline, CDR1 LNHDA and CDR2 SQIVND (reference sequence). CDR3 size: 14 residues. CDR3 bases: TGTGCCAGTAGCCGACAGAAGACTAATGAAAAACTGTTTTTT. Translated: CASSRQKTNEKLFF.

Only a few counts were recorded for this clone. V gene TRBV3-1 (or the pseudogene TRBV3-2) combines with J gene TRBJ1-6; D gene uncertain. CDR1 LGHDT and CDR2 YNNKEL come from the germline V gene (reference sequence). Trimming took off 0 bases at V and 10 bases at J, with 4 bases between the two ends. The CDR3 is made up of 12 amino acids. The CDR3 reads CASSQDESPLHF. For the CDR3, the DNA is TGTGCCAGCAGCCAAGACGAGTCACCCCTCCACTTT.

The chain joins TRBV5-1 to TRBJ2-7, with TRBD2 matching 8 bases. This CDR3 region has 16 residues. V trimming: 2 bases; J trimming: 5 bases; junction bases outside the gene matches: 12. The germline gives CDR1 SGHRS, CDR2 YFSETQ. For the CDR3, the DNA is TGCGCCAGCAGCTTAAACTCAGCGGGAGCAGTAAACGAGCAGTACTTC. Protein product: CASSLNSAGAVNEQYF.

The V call is TRBV7-8, the J call TRBJ1-2; D gene ambiguous. The V gene's germline CDR1 is SGHVS and CDR2 FQNEAQ. V was cut by 1 base and J by 2 bases, with 5 bases left in between. The CDR3 is 13 residues long. CDR3 bases: TGTGCCAGCAGCTTAGACGGGAACTATGGCTACACCTTC. Translated: CASSLDGNYGYTF.

In this sample, this clone turned up once. The chain recombines TRBV9 with TRBJ2-7; TRBD2 matches 13 bases. Germline CDR1 reads SGDLS; CDR2 reads YYNGEE. CDR3 length: 16 amino acids. The J segment lost 3 bases and the V segment lost 4 bases, leaving 7 bases of the junction unmatched. Written as DNA, the CDR3 is TGTGCCAGCAGCTTCGACGGACTAGCGGGAGTCTACGAGCAGTACTTC. Translation gives CASSFDGLAGVYEQYF.

This sequence joins TRBV14 and TRBJ2-3; D perhaps matches TRBD1 (6 bases). CDR1 SGHDN and CDR2 FVKESK come from the germline V gene. Deletions cut 6 bases from V and 1 base from J, with 14 bases between. CDR3 length equals 15 residues. CDR3 coding DNA: TGTGCCAGCAGTCACAGGGTTGGGGGCACAGATACGCAGTATTTT. Translating gives CASSHRVGGTDTQYF.

The chain has TRBV10-3 and TRBJ2-7, with 9 nucleotides matching TRBD1. The CDR3 totals 18 residues. Trimming took 2 bases from V and 0 from J; bases not matched to a gene: 11. Per germline, CDR1 ENHRY and CDR2 SYGVKD. Here the CDR3 reads CAISEPNPGQGSSYEQYF. The CDR3 bases are TGTGCCATCAGTGAGCCAAACCCGGGACAGGGTTCCTCCTACGAGCAGTACTTC.

The CDR3 region has the DNA TGTGCCAGCAGATTTGAGACAGTCCGCACAGATACGCAGTATTTT. Its translation: CASRFETVRTDTQYF. This chain links TRBV2 with TRBJ2-3, with D perhaps TRBD1 (5 bases). This CDR3 has 15 amino acids. Trimming removed 6 bases at V and 1 base at J, with 14 bases between. Germline V gives CDR1 SNHLY, CDR2 FYNNEI.

The rearrangement links TRBV11-3 to TRBJ2-7; maybe TRBD2 (5 bases). Deletions cut 4 bases from V and 7 bases from J, with 11 bases between. Per germline, CDR1 SGHNT and CDR2 YENEEA. The CDR3 length is 12 residues. The CDR3, as DNA: TGTGCCAGCAGCTCTGTGGGCGGGGAGCAGTACTTC. This codes for CASSSVGGEQYF.